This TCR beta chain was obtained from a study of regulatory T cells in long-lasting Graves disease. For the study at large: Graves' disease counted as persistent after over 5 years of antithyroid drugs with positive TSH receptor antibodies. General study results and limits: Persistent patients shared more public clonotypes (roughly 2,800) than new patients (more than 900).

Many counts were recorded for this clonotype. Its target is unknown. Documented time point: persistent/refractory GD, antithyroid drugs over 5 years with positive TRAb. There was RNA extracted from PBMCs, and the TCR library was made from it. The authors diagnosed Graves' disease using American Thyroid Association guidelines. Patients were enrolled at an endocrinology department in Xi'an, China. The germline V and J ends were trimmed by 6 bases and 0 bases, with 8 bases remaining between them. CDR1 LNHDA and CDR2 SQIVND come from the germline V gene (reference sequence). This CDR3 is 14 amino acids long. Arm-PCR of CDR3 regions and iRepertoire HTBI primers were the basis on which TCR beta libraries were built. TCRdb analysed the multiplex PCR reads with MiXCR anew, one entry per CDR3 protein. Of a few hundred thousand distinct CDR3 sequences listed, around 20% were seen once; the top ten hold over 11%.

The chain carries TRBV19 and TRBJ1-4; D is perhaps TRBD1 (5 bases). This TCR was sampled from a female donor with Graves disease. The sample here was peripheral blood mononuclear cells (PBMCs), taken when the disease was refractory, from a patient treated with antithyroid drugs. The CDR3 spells CASSGGATNEKLFF. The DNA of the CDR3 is TGTGCCAGTAGCGGGGGAGCAACTAATGAAAAACTGTTTTTT.